These T cell receptor beta chains were read from a single sample in a study of T cells in localized non-small cell lung cancer. This table comes from immunoSEQ multiplex PCR, and its TCRdb copy is limited to in-frame clones, with some not included. Counted here are around 83,000 clones, 87% occurring once; the ten biggest clones make up around 15%. The source material was peripheral blood, sampled before any cancer treatment. The receptor set was obtained from a man between 40 and 75 years old with stage I squamous cell lung carcinoma. CDR3s include the opening cysteine and the closing phenylalanine or tryptophan. Each record gives: J gene, clone size, V gene, D gene, CDR3 length, CDR3 protein, CDR3 DNA. D genes are given only for firm matches. Clone sizes are given selectively: once, few, many, or a class where the clone is expanded.

j_call: TRBJ1-1; clone_size: once; v_call: TRBV19; d_call: NA; cdr3_length: 14; cdr3_aa: CASSISGAWGEAFF; cdr3_nt: TGTGCCAGTAGTATATCTGGGGCCTGGGGTGAAGCTTTCTTT
j_call: TRBJ1-2; clone_size: NA; v_call: TRBV10-3; d_call: NA; cdr3_length: 14; cdr3_aa: CAIRVGHLNQGYTF; cdr3_nt: TGTGCCATCAGGGTGGGACACCTCAACCAGGGCTACACCTTC
j_call: TRBJ1-2; clone_size: NA; v_call: TRBV7-9; d_call: TRBD1; cdr3_length: 16; cdr3_aa: CASSPGQGGTLDGYTF; cdr3_nt: TGTGCCAGCAGCCCCGGACAGGGTGGCACGTTGGATGGCTACACCTTC
j_call: TRBJ1-2; clone_size: NA; v_call: TRBV9; d_call: NA; cdr3_length: 13; cdr3_aa: CASSDTWNAGYTF; cdr3_nt: TGTGCCAGCAGCGATACATGGAATGCTGGCTACACCTTC
j_call: TRBJ2-1; clone_size: NA; v_call: TRBV11-3; d_call: TRBD2; cdr3_length: 17; cdr3_aa: CASSLGSGGDHYNEQFF; cdr3_nt: TGTGCCAGCAGCTTAGGGAGCGGGGGCGACCATTACAATGAGCAGTTCTTC
j_call: TRBJ1-4; clone_size: NA; v_call: TRBV28; d_call: TRBD1; cdr3_length: 16; cdr3_aa: CASSLYRGSTNEKLFF; cdr3_nt: TGTGCCAGCAGTTTATACAGGGGATCAACTAATGAAAAACTGTTTTTT
j_call: TRBJ1-1; clone_size: NA; v_call: TRBV6-5; d_call: TRBD1; cdr3_length: 13; cdr3_aa: CASSSQGPTEAFF; cdr3_nt: TGTGCCAGCAGTTCACAGGGGCCCACTGAAGCTTTCTTT
j_call: TRBJ2-1; clone_size: NA; v_call: TRBV5-4; d_call: NA; cdr3_length: 13; cdr3_aa: CASSSDFYNEQFF; cdr3_nt: TGTGCCAGCAGCTCGGACTTTTACAATGAGCAGTTCTTC
j_call: TRBJ2-2; clone_size: NA; v_call: TRBV11-2; d_call: NA; cdr3_length: 14; cdr3_aa: CASSPDHNTGELFF; cdr3_nt: TGTGCCAGCAGCCCGGACCACAACACCGGGGAGCTGTTTTTT
j_call: TRBJ1-4; clone_size: NA; v_call: TRBV11-2; d_call: NA; cdr3_length: 14; cdr3_aa: CASSSRGPGEKLFF; cdr3_nt: TGTGCCAGCAGCTCCCGGGGGCCAGGAGAAAAACTGTTTTTT
j_call: TRBJ2-1; clone_size: few; v_call: TRBV5-1; d_call: TRBD2; cdr3_length: 14; cdr3_aa: CASSSSGIYNEQFF; cdr3_nt: TGCGCCAGCAGCTCTAGCGGTATATACAATGAGCAGTTCTTC
j_call: TRBJ2-7; clone_size: NA; v_call: TRBV10-3; d_call: NA; cdr3_length: 13; cdr3_aa: CATSHPRGDEQYF; cdr3_nt: TGTGCCACATCACACCCCCGTGGCGACGAGCAGTACTTC
j_call: TRBJ1-1; clone_size: NA; v_call: TRBV30; d_call: NA; cdr3_length: 13; cdr3_aa: CAWSGGTNTEAFF; cdr3_nt: TGTGCCTGGAGTGGTGGGACGAACACTGAAGCTTTCTTT
j_call: TRBJ1-3; clone_size: NA; v_call: TRBV7-9; d_call: NA; cdr3_length: 14; cdr3_aa: CASSTPGVGNTIYF; cdr3_nt: TGTGCCAGCAGCACACCGGGGGTTGGAAACACCATATATTTT
j_call: TRBJ2-2; clone_size: once; v_call: TRBV5-4; d_call: TRBD1; cdr3_length: 15; cdr3_aa: CASSLGTGRTGELFF; cdr3_nt: TGTGCCAGCAGCTTGGGGACAGGGAGGACCGGGGAGCTGTTTTTT
j_call: TRBJ1-1; clone_size: once; v_call: TRBV7-7; d_call: NA; cdr3_length: 13; cdr3_aa: CASSRTWGTEAFF; cdr3_nt: TGTGCCAGCAGCCGGACTTGGGGGACTGAAGCTTTCTTT
j_call: TRBJ2-7; clone_size: NA; v_call: TRBV6-6; d_call: TRBD1; cdr3_length: 14; cdr3_aa: CASSSDRGFYEQYF; cdr3_nt: TGTGCCAGCAGTTCCGACAGGGGGTTCTACGAGCAGTACTTC
j_call: TRBJ1-2; clone_size: NA; v_call: TRBV15; d_call: NA; cdr3_length: 15; cdr3_aa: CATSNRDPRGDGYTF; cdr3_nt: TGTGCCACCAGCAACCGGGACCCTCGAGGCGATGGCTACACCTTC
j_call: TRBJ1-4; clone_size: NA; v_call: TRBV4-1; d_call: NA; cdr3_length: 17; cdr3_aa: CASSQNVLGTSREKLFF; cdr3_nt: TGCGCCAGCAGCCAAAATGTATTAGGGACGTCGAGGGAAAAACTGTTTTTT
j_call: TRBJ2-1; clone_size: NA; v_call: TRBV5-6; d_call: NA; cdr3_length: 16; cdr3_aa: CASSFRQIISIHEQFF; cdr3_nt: TGTGCCAGCAGCTTCAGACAGATAATATCAATTCATGAGCAGTTCTTC
j_call: TRBJ1-2; clone_size: NA; v_call: TRBV29-1; d_call: NA; cdr3_length: 15; cdr3_aa: CSVEGRGSGGYGYTF; cdr3_nt: TGCAGCGTTGAAGGGAGGGGATCGGGGGGCTATGGCTACACCTTC
j_call: TRBJ2-7; clone_size: NA; v_call: TRBV10-3; d_call: TRBD1; cdr3_length: 14; cdr3_aa: CAISRTGTGGEQYF; cdr3_nt: TGTGCCATCAGTCGGACAGGGACAGGGGGGGAGCAGTACTTC
j_call: TRBJ2-7; clone_size: once; v_call: TRBV7-8; d_call: TRBD1; cdr3_length: 16; cdr3_aa: CASSYSSETGSYEQYF; cdr3_nt: TGTGCCAGCAGCTACTCATCCGAGACAGGGAGCTACGAGCAGTACTTC
j_call: TRBJ1-4; clone_size: NA; v_call: TRBV5-8; d_call: TRBD1; cdr3_length: 14; cdr3_aa: CASSNRDRAEKLFF; cdr3_nt: TGTGCCAGCAGCAACCGGGACAGGGCTGAAAAACTGTTTTTT
j_call: TRBJ2-1; clone_size: NA; v_call: TRBV6-5; d_call: TRBD2; cdr3_length: 15; cdr3_aa: CASSLAGLNYNEQFF; cdr3_nt: TGTGCCAGCAGTTTAGCGGGGCTCAACTACAATGAGCAGTTCTTC
j_call: TRBJ2-1; clone_size: NA; v_call: TRBV19; d_call: NA; cdr3_length: 15; cdr3_aa: CASSNTGSSYNEQFF; cdr3_nt: TGTGCCAGTAGTAACACGGGGAGCTCCTACAATGAGCAGTTCTTC
j_call: TRBJ1-6; clone_size: NA; v_call: TRBV5-8; d_call: NA; cdr3_length: 16; cdr3_aa: CASSWVDSSYNSPLHF; cdr3_nt: TGTGCCAGCAGCTGGGTGGACAGCTCCTATAATTCACCCCTCCACTTT
j_call: TRBJ1-2; clone_size: NA; v_call: TRBV6-1; d_call: TRBD1; cdr3_length: 13; cdr3_aa: CASRLQGASGYTF; cdr3_nt: TGTGCCAGCAGGTTACAGGGGGCAAGTGGCTACACCTTC
j_call: TRBJ2-3; clone_size: NA; v_call: TRBV5-1; d_call: NA; cdr3_length: 14; cdr3_aa: CASSLAGSTDTQYF; cdr3_nt: TGCGCCAGCAGCTTAGCAGGTAGCACAGATACGCAGTATTTT
j_call: TRBJ1-4; clone_size: NA; v_call: TRBV7-3; d_call: NA; cdr3_length: 13; cdr3_aa: CASSLREGEKLFF; cdr3_nt: TGTGCCAGCAGCTTAAGAGAAGGTGAAAAACTGTTTTTT
j_call: TRBJ1-6; clone_size: NA; v_call: TRBV6-5; d_call: TRBD1; cdr3_length: 16; cdr3_aa: CASSSRQGSYNSPLHF; cdr3_nt: TGTGCCAGCAGTTCCCGACAGGGTTCCTATAATTCACCCCTCCACTTT
j_call: TRBJ1-2; clone_size: NA; v_call: TRBV6-1; d_call: NA; cdr3_length: 15; cdr3_aa: CASSEAGGWVYGYTF; cdr3_nt: TGTGCCAGCAGTGAAGCGGGGGGCTGGGTCTATGGCTACACCTTC
j_call: TRBJ1-4; clone_size: NA; v_call: TRBV4-3; d_call: NA; cdr3_length: 15; cdr3_aa: CASSQEGVTNEKLFF; cdr3_nt: TGCGCCAGCAGCCAAGAGGGGGTGACTAATGAAAAACTGTTTTTT
j_call: TRBJ1-4; clone_size: NA; v_call: TRBV27; d_call: NA; cdr3_length: 14; cdr3_aa: CASRKQGIGEKLFF; cdr3_nt: TGTGCCAGCAGAAAGCAGGGAATAGGTGAAAAACTGTTTTTT
j_call: TRBJ1-1; clone_size: NA; v_call: TRBV5-4; d_call: TRBD1; cdr3_length: 14; cdr3_aa: CASSYQGADTEAFF; cdr3_nt: TGTGCCAGCAGCTACCAGGGGGCCGACACTGAAGCTTTCTTT
j_call: TRBJ1-1; clone_size: few; v_call: TRBV7-9; d_call: NA; cdr3_length: 15; cdr3_aa: CASSFLLTGSLEAFF; cdr3_nt: TGTGCCAGCAGCTTCCTCTTGACAGGCTCCCTTGAAGCTTTCTTT
j_call: TRBJ2-2; clone_size: many; v_call: TRBV19; d_call: TRBD2; cdr3_length: 16; cdr3_aa: CASSVFLLAGAGELFF; cdr3_nt: TGTGCCAGTAGTGTTTTCCTTCTAGCGGGGGCCGGGGAGCTGTTTTTT
j_call: TRBJ2-7; clone_size: NA; v_call: TRBV6-1; d_call: NA; cdr3_length: 17; cdr3_aa: CASSASGASLRSYEQYF; cdr3_nt: TGTGCCAGCAGTGCCTCAGGGGCTTCCTTGAGGTCCTACGAGCAGTACTTC
j_call: TRBJ1-1; clone_size: few; v_call: TRBV9; d_call: NA; cdr3_length: 13; cdr3_aa: CASSSRPLTEAFF; cdr3_nt: TGTGCCAGCAGCTCCAGGCCGCTCACTGAAGCTTTCTTT
j_call: TRBJ2-3; clone_size: NA; v_call: TRBV5-4; d_call: NA; cdr3_length: 15; cdr3_aa: CASSSATGSTDTQYF; cdr3_nt: TGTGCCAGCAGCTCCGCGACAGGATCCACAGATACGCAGTATTTT
j_call: TRBJ2-6; clone_size: NA; v_call: TRBV15; d_call: NA; cdr3_length: 17; cdr3_aa: CATSRVAGHSGANVLTF; cdr3_nt: TGTGCCACCAGCAGAGTTGCAGGACACTCTGGGGCCAACGTCCTGACTTTC
j_call: TRBJ1-2; clone_size: NA; v_call: TRBV27; d_call: TRBD1; cdr3_length: 15; cdr3_aa: CASSSYRGINYGYTF; cdr3_nt: TGTGCCAGCAGTTCTTACAGGGGGATCAACTATGGCTACACCTTC